Described below is a single TCR beta chain sequence and its context. The data were produced by immunoSEQ multiplex PCR, yet TCRdb's version contains in-frame clones alone and is incomplete. The sample gives 250,000 to 350,000 clones, around nine tenths of which show up once; approximately 4% is in the top ten. V lost 11 bases, J lost 9 bases, and 14 bases lay in between. CDR3 length: 11 residues. The record originates from a study of blood T cell repertoires in COVID-19. For the study at large: The United States, Italy and Spain provided the acute and convalescent COVID-19 samples.

The sequenced sample consisted of peripheral blood. This sequence was found in a woman between 50 and 59 years old with active or convalescent COVID-19. V is TRBV12-3 or TRBV12-4 and J is TRBJ2-1; possible D gene TRBD2, 6 bases. The CDR3 loop is CASTRGLEQFF. In DNA, the CDR3 is TGTGCCTCTACGCGGGGCCTTGAGCAGTTCTTC.